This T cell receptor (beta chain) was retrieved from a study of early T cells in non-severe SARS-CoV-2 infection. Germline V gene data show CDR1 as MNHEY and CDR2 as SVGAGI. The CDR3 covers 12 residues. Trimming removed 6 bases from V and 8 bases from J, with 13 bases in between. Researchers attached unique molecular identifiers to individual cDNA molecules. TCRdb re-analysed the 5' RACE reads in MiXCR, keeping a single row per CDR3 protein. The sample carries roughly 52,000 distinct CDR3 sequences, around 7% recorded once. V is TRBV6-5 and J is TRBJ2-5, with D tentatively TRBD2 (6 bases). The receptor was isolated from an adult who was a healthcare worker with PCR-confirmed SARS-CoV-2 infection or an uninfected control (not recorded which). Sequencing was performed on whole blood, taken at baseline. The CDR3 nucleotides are TGTGCCAGCAGGTCTAGCGTAGAAACCCAGTACTTC. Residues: CASRSSVETQYF.